Listed here are 2 T cell receptor beta chains from one sample, sequenced in a study of shared clonotypes between healthy human individuals. Data came from immunoSEQ multiplex PCR; TCRdb stores just in-frame clones and leaves some out. The sample consists of over 1.5 million clones, under 99% of them appearing once. Sample: naive CD4+ T cells sorted from blood. Subset meaning: CD45RA+ positively selected. These receptors all stem from a man aged 25 to 40 in good health.

The CDR3 DNA is TGTGCCAGCAAGCTGACTCCCCAGGGGACCGGGGAGCTGTTTTTT. Translation gives CASKLTPQGTGELFF. The rearrangement uses TRBV6-4 and TRBJ2-2, with a weak D call TRBD1 (6 bases). The CDR3 extends over 15 amino acids. V dropped 7 bases and J dropped 5 bases, with 17 bases sitting between them. Germline V gives CDR1 MRHNA, CDR2 SNTAGT.

V and J are TRBV25-1 and TRBJ1-4; D is unclear. The CDR3 sequence is 14 residues long. The germline V and J ends were trimmed by 1 base and 2 bases, with 5 bases remaining between them. The germline V gene encodes CDR1 MGHDK and CDR2 SYGVNS. CDR3 sequence (DNA): TGTGCCAGCAGTGAATCGGTGACTAATGAAAAACTGTTTTTT. Translated: CASSESVTNEKLFF. The full variable domain, in which reference TRBV25-1 and TRBJ1-4 provide the parts outside the CDR3, is EADIYQTPRYLVIGTGKKITLECSQTMGHDKMYWYQQDPGMELHLIHYSYGVNSTEKGDLSSESTVSRIRTEHFPLTLESARPSHTSQYLCASSESVTNEKLFFGSGTQLSVL.